The clone carrying this T cell receptor beta chain was observed a few times. This sample is part of a study of identical twins. TCRdb used MiXCR to reprocess the 5' RACE reads, holding one entry per CDR3 protein. The repertoire includes approximately 630,000 distinct CDR3 sequences, under 8.5% of them detected once, and about 1.5% sits in the top ten. These data are also associated with another study on yellow fever vaccine responses in identical twins.

This clonotype was sampled from a woman younger than 30 in good health. Material: PBMCs.

The CDR3 loop is CASSLRRGNEQFF. For the CDR3, the DNA is TGTGCCAGCAGCCTTCGACGTGGCAATGAGCAGTTCTTC. This chain joins TRBV7-2 and TRBJ2-1, with D uncertain. This CDR3 region has 13 residues. Deletions cut 5 bases from V and 6 bases from J, with 11 bases between. CDR1 and CDR2 (germline): SGHTA, FQGNSA.